The clone carrying this T cell receptor beta chain was recorded only once. PCR amplification relied on 60 Vbeta primers (plus 13 Jbeta primers). Repertoires were generated with immunoSEQ multiplex PCR, while TCRdb's copy carries only in-frame clones and drops some. This table has roughly 120,000 clones, around 74% appearing once. This entry belongs to a study of cytomegalovirus exposure and HLA in healthy donors. The TCR comes from a man between 60 and 70 years old in good health and CMV-seropositive. The sample consisted of PBMCs.

The CDR3 sequence is CASSIGTDRAEAFF. In DNA, the CDR3 is TGTGCCAGCAGCATCGGGACAGACAGAGCTGAAGCTTTCTTT. This sequence joins TRBV7-3 and TRBJ1-1; 7 bases map to TRBD1. Germline CDR1 SGHTA, CDR2 FQGTGA. This CDR3 spans 14 amino acids. The trim removed 5 bases at V and 6 bases at J, leaving 9 bases unmatched.